Each of the 23 T cell receptor beta chains below was sequenced from the same sample in a study of blood T cell repertoires in COVID-19. The method was immunoSEQ multiplex PCR; TCRdb's version includes in-frame clones alone and lacks a portion of them. The table lists about 120,000 clones, 85% to 90% of them singletons. Sequencing was done on a sample of peripheral blood. Receptors were obtained from a woman in her fifties or sixties with acute or convalescent COVID-19.

This chain joins TRBV9 and TRBJ1-1; weak D call: TRBD1 (5 bases). This CDR3 is 14 amino acids long. Germline V gene sequence: CDR1 SGDLS, CDR2 YYNGEE. The ends were cut back, 3 bases at V and 0 bases at J, with 9 bases in the middle. In DNA, the CDR3 is TGTGCCAGCAGCGCCGGACATGTGAACACTGAAGCTTTCTTT. Protein product: CASSAGHVNTEAFF.

The chain joins TRBV29-1 to TRBJ2-7; D remains ambiguous. With 7 bases removed from V and 2 bases from J, the gap between germline ends came to 12 bases. The CDR3 runs to 12 residues. The germline CDR1 and CDR2 sequences are SQVTM and ANQGSEA. The CDR3 DNA reads as TGCAGCGCCCTTACGAGTGCCTACGAGCAGTACTTC. Amino acid sequence: CSALTSAYEQYF.

This chain joins TRBV2 and TRBJ1-5, with TRBD1 matching over 8 bases. Germline V CDR1 and CDR2: SNHLY, FYNNEI. J was trimmed by 3 bases and V by 5 bases; bases with no gene match: 6. There are 15 residues in the CDR3. As DNA, the CDR3 is TGTGCCAGCAGTATATGGACAGGGAACAATCAGCCCCAGCATTTT. Translation gives CASSIWTGNNQPQHF.

This chain connects TRBV5-1 to TRBJ2-2, with D hard to call. The V gene's germline CDR1 is SGHRS and CDR2 YFSETQ. The CDR3 is made up of 15 amino acids. V was clipped by 0 bases and J by 1 base, with 7 bases between them. CDR3 loop: CASSLEYGNTGELFF. The CDR3 DNA reads as TGCGCCAGCAGCTTGGAATACGGGAACACCGGGGAGCTGTTTTTT.

CDR3 bases: TGCGCCAGCAGCTCCGGGACAGGTCGCAATGAGCAGTTCTTC. Translating gives CASSSGTGRNEQFF. The rearrangement links TRBV5-1 to TRBJ2-1, with TRBD1 identical over 8 bases. Germline values: CDR1 SGHRS, CDR2 YFSETQ. This CDR3 is built from 14 residues. The V and J ends lost 3 bases and 6 bases, in that order; junction bases with no gene match: 5.

V and J are TRBV5-4 and TRBJ2-1; TRBD2 matches 12 bases. The CDR3 extends over 15 amino acids. Losses at the gene ends were 3 bases for V and 4 bases for J; bases not matched to a gene: 2. In germline, CDR1 is SGHNT, CDR2 YYREEE (reference sequence). This CDR3 reads CASSWGLAGYNEQFF. The CDR3 nucleotides read TGTGCCAGCAGCTGGGGACTAGCGGGTTACAATGAGCAGTTCTTC.

This chain links TRBV3-1 (or the pseudogene TRBV3-2) with TRBJ1-1; D not certain. CDR1 is LGHDT, CDR2 YNNKEL, per germline (reference sequence). V was cut by 4 bases and J by 1 base, with 7 bases left in between. The CDR3 runs to 13 residues. CDR3 coding DNA: TGTGCCAGCAGCCTGCGGGGGAACACTGAAGCTTTCTTT. Amino acid sequence: CASSLRGNTEAFF.

This rearrangement joins TRBV7-9 to TRBJ2-5, with 12 nucleotides matching TRBD2. V gave up 1 base and J gave up 1 base; unmatched junction bases: 4. Germline CDR1 SEHNR, CDR2 FQNEAQ (reference sequence). The CDR3 length is 17 residues. The CDR3 DNA sequence: TGTGCCAGCAGCTTAGGGACTAGCGGGGATACCCAAGAGACCCAGTACTTC. Its translation is CASSLGTSGDTQETQYF.

This clone was counted a few times. The chain uses TRBV10-3 and TRBJ1-1; the D is unclear. The germline V and J ends were trimmed by 7 bases and 0 bases, with 9 bases remaining between them. This CDR3 has 13 residues. Looked up from germline, CDR1 is ENHRY and CDR2 is SYGVKD. In DNA form, the CDR3 reads TGTGCCATCACTTGGGAGATGAACACTGAAGCTTTCTTT. Encoded protein: CAITWEMNTEAFF.

V and J are TRBV6-5 and TRBJ1-6, with no clear D. The germline V gene has CDR1 MNHEY and CDR2 SVGAGI. There are 14 residues in the CDR3. V was clipped by 7 bases and J by 0 bases, with 7 bases between them. The CDR3 reads CASTESSYNSPLHF. Written as DNA, the CDR3 is TGTGCCAGCACAGAAAGCTCCTATAATTCACCCCTCCACTTT.

J is TRBJ1-6 and V is TRBV11-2; 8 nucleotides align to TRBD1. In germline, CDR1 is SGHAT, CDR2 FQNNGV. The CDR3 has 14 amino acids. The J segment lost 9 bases and the V segment lost 3 bases, leaving 4 bases of the junction unmatched. The CDR3 DNA reads as TGTGCCAGCAGCTTTATACAGGGGGGTTCACCCCTCCACTTT. It codes for CASSFIQGGSPLHF.

J is TRBJ1-5 and V is TRBV20-1, with D perhaps matching TRBD1 (6 bases). V lost 5 bases to trimming and J lost 6 bases, with 8 bases between them. Germline loops: CDR1 DFQATT, CDR2 SNEGSKA (reference sequence). This CDR3 is built from 11 residues. CDR3 sequence (DNA): TGCAGTGCTGGGGGCATTCAGCCCCAGCATTTT. As protein: CSAGGIQPQHF.

The CDR3: CASSQGTSGVDQTQYF. Here the CDR3 DNA reads TGTGCCAGCAGCCAAGGAACTAGCGGGGTGGATCAGACCCAGTACTTC. The chain links TRBV3-1 (or the pseudogene TRBV3-2) to TRBJ2-5, with 10 nucleotides matching TRBD2. Looked up from germline, CDR1 is LGHDT and CDR2 is YNNKEL (reference sequence). J was trimmed by 6 bases and V by 1 base; bases with no gene match: 8. This CDR3 comprises 16 residues.

In this sample, this clone turned up a few times. The gene calls are TRBV18 and TRBJ1-5; tentatively, D is TRBD1 (5 bases). Deletions cut 2 bases from V and 0 bases from J, with 14 bases between. Germline CDR1 reads KGHSH; CDR2 reads LQKENI. There are 17 residues in the CDR3. In DNA, the CDR3 is TGTGCCAGCTCACCAGGATTAGGGGATAATAGCAATCAGCCCCAGCATTTT. Translating it yields CASSPGLGDNSNQPQHF. The variable domain in full, completed from reference TRBV18 and TRBJ1-5, reads NAGVMQNPRHLVRRRGQEARLRCSPMKGHSHVYWYRQLPEEGLKFMVYLQKENIIDESGMPKERFSAEFPKEGPSILRIQQVVRGDSAAYFCASSPGLGDNSNQPQHFGDGTRLSIL.

The chain joins TRBV7-2 to TRBJ1-3, with 8 bases identical to TRBD1. There are 15 residues in the CDR3. From germline, CDR1 is SGHTA and CDR2 FQGNSA. The J segment lost 4 bases and the V segment lost 5 bases, leaving 7 bases of the junction unmatched. The CDR3 spells CASSPQTGDGNTIYF. The DNA for the CDR3 is TGTGCCAGCAGCCCTCAGACAGGGGACGGAAACACCATATATTTT.

This chain connects TRBV3-1 (or the pseudogene TRBV3-2) to TRBJ2-7, with 7 bases lining up with TRBD2. V gave up 1 base and J gave up 3 bases; unmatched junction bases: 9. Germline-derived CDR1 and CDR2 are LGHDT and YNNKEL (reference sequence). CDR3 size: 16 residues. CDR3 DNA: TGTGCCAGCAGCCAAGGGTCCGCGGGGAGGGACTACGAGCAGTACTTC. It translates to CASSQGSAGRDYEQYF.

The chain recombines TRBV7-8 with TRBJ2-3; 10 positions match TRBD2. The CDR3 loop spans 12 amino acids. Trimming removed 5 bases from V and 13 bases from J; junction bases left unmatched: 6. In germline, CDR1 is SGHVS, CDR2 FQNEAQ. CDR3 nucleotides: TGTGCCAGCAGCCCGGGGCTAGCGGGAGAGTATTTT. It yields the protein CASSPGLAGEYF. Looking up the rest from reference TRBV7-8 and TRBJ2-3 gives the full variable domain: GAGVSQSPRYKVAKRGQDVALRCDPISGHVSLFWYQQALGQGPEFLTYFQNEAQLDKSGLPSDRFFAERPEGSVSTLKIQRTQQEDSAVYLCASSPGLAGEYFGPGTRLTVL.

Concerning this clone itself: The sample contains more than one DNA sequence encoding this CDR3. The chain uses TRBV7-2 and TRBJ1-5; D may be TRBD1 (6 bases). The CDR3 loop spans 13 amino acids. The germline gives CDR1 SGHTA, CDR2 FQGNSA. The ends were cut back, 4 bases at V and 4 bases at J, with 8 bases in the middle. CDR3: CASSSDRNQPQHF. The DNA of the CDR3 is TGTGCCAGCAGCTCAGACAGGAATCAGCCCCAGCATTTT.

The genes are TRBV5-1 and TRBJ2-1; 9 nucleotides match TRBD2. There are 15 residues in the CDR3. Germline lookup yields CDR1 SGHRS and CDR2 YFSETQ. V gave up 7 bases and J gave up 6 bases; unmatched junction bases: 11. The CDR3, as DNA: TGCGCCAGCTCCCGCACTGGCGGGGGGGCCAATGAGCAGTTCTTC. Encoded protein: CASSRTGGGANEQFF.

The chain recombines TRBV6-2 or TRBV6-3 with TRBJ1-3; 7 nucleotides agree with TRBD1. The CDR3 extends over 16 amino acids. V dropped 2 bases and J dropped 3; count of bases not matched to a gene: 7. CDR1 is MNHEY, CDR2 SVGEGT, per germline. The CDR3 loop is CASSYRRGLYGNTIYF. The CDR3 DNA sequence: TGTGCCAGCAGTTACCGAAGGGGGCTTTATGGAAACACCATATATTTT.

The CDR3 DNA follows: TGTGCCTGGAGTCAGGGTACCACTGAAGCTTTCTTT. It translates to CAWSQGTTEAFF. The rearrangement uses TRBV30 and TRBJ1-1; D might be TRBD1 (5 bases). CDR3 length: 12 residues. V was pared by 2 bases and J by 4 bases, with 8 bases between. Germline CDR1 and CDR2: GTSNPN and SVGIG (reference sequence).

Only one count was recorded for this clone. The chain joins TRBV14 to TRBJ2-7, with 7 bases aligning to TRBD1. The V gene end was trimmed by 4 bases and the J gene end by 2 bases; junction bases not matched to a gene: 5. The CDR3 length is 14 residues. Germline loops: CDR1 SGHDN, CDR2 FVKESK. CDR3 coding DNA: TGTGCCAGCAGCCCGCGGACAGGACCCTACGAGCAGTACTTC. It codes for CASSPRTGPYEQYF. Supplemented by reference TRBV14 and TRBJ2-7, the full variable domain reads EAGVTQFPSHSVIEKGQTVTLRCDPISGHDNLYWYRRVMGKEIKFLLHFVKESKQDESGMPNNRFLAERTGGTYSTLKVQPAELEDSGVYFCASSPRTGPYEQYFGPGTRLTVT.

The count of this clone is one. This chain joins TRBV15 and TRBJ2-2, with D tentatively TRBD2 (7 bases). The CDR3 covers 15 residues. Germline values: CDR1 LNHNV, CDR2 YYDKDF (reference sequence). With 3 bases removed from V and 5 bases from J, the gap between germline ends came to 13 bases. The CDR3 nucleotides are TGTGCCACCAGCAGGGGGGGGCAGGGTACCGGGGAGCTGTTTTTT. Translated: CATSRGGQGTGELFF. The full variable domain, in which reference TRBV15 and TRBJ2-2 provide the parts outside the CDR3, is DAMVIQNPRYQVTQFGKPVTLSCSQTLNHNVMYWYQQKSSQAPKLLFHYYDKDFNNEADTPDNFQSRRPNTSFCFLDIRSPGLGDTAMYLCATSRGGQGTGELFFGEGSRLTVL.